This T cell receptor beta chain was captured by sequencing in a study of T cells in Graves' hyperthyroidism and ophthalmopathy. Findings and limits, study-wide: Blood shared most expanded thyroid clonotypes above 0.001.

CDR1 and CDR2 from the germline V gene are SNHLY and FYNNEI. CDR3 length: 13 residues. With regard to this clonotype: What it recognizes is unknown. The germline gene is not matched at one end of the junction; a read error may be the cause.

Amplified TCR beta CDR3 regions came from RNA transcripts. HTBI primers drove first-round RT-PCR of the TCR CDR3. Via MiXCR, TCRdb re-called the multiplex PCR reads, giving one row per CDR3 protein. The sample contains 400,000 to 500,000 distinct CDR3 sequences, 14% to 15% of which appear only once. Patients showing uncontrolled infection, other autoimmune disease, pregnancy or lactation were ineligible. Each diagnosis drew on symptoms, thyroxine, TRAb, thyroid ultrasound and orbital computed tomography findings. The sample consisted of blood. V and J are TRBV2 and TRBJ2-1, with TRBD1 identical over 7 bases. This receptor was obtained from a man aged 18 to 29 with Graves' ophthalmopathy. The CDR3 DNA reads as TGTCCCAGCAGTCTCGGACAGGTTAATGAGCAGTTCTTC. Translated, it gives CPSSLGQVNEQFF.